The 29 T cell receptor beta chains presented below share a single source sample, sequenced in a study of a mutant IDH1 vaccine in newly diagnosed glioma (dated by TCRdb to the early 2020s). This specimen's time point label, interpreted: week 47, end of study. Each vaccine dose, consisting of 300 ug of a 20-mer mutant IDH1 peptide in Montanide, was administered subcutaneously with topical imiquimod. The method was the immunoSEQ multiplex PCR assay. Entries here come from immuneACCESS through TCRdb and include only in-frame sequences with V and J called. Some clones fail to appear in such tables; in the studies checked, an unresolved V gene covers under half of the shortfall, and the cause of the remainder is unknown. Here the sample has about 50,000 clones; around 85% occur a single time. The leading ten clones occupy approximately 4.3% of the sample. These TCRs' antigens remain unknown. The sequenced sample was PBMCs, obtained from a glioma patient whose treatment included an IDH1 peptide vaccine. Receptors originate from a woman aged 25 to 39 with glioma. Some clones in this sample may be carry-over from other donors' samples.

This clone is medium-sized. The chain is built from TRBV6-1 and TRBJ2-4; perhaps D is TRBD1 or TRBD2 (6 bases each). V shed 8 bases and J shed 2 bases, with 13 bases lying between them. Germline V gene data show CDR1 as MNHNS and CDR2 as SASEGT. The CDR3 contains 14 residues. DNA of the CDR3: TGTGCCAGCTCCGGGGGCGGGACCAAAAACATTCAGTACTTC. It specifies CASSGGGTKNIQYF.

J is TRBJ2-3 and V is TRBV7-9; no firm D call. CDR1 SEHNR and CDR2 FQNEAQ come from the germline V gene (reference sequence). The V gene lost 1 base and the J gene lost 4 bases, with 3 bases spanning the gap. The CDR3 loop spans 12 amino acids. CDR3 nucleotides: TGTGCCAGCAGCTTAGGGGCAGATACGCAGTATTTT. It encodes CASSLGADTQYF.

The rearrangement uses TRBV28 and TRBJ2-7; D gene uncertain. Looked up from germline, CDR1 is MDHEN and CDR2 is SYDVKM. The CDR3 runs 15 residues. The V end was cut by 3 bases, the J end by 2 bases, with 14 bases between. This chain's CDR3 is CASSFLRYRAYEQYF. CDR3 coding DNA: TGTGCCAGCAGTTTTTTACGATACCGCGCCTACGAGCAGTACTTC.

This chain joins TRBV4-1 and TRBJ2-3; D possibly corresponds to TRBD2 (6 bases). Germline V lookup: CDR1 MGHRA, CDR2 YSYEKL. The CDR3 is 15 residues long. Trimming pared 2 bases from V and 5 bases from J, leaving 14 bases between. CDR3 loop: CASSQLLAGKDTQYF. For the CDR3, the DNA is TGCGCCAGCAGCCAATTATTGGCGGGAAAAGATACGCAGTATTTT.

The chain couples TRBV12-5 to TRBJ2-7, with 7 bases that match TRBD2. Looked up from germline, CDR1 is LGHNT and CDR2 is FRNRAP. V shed 0 bases and J 3 bases; nucleotides not matched to a gene: 2. CDR3 length: 14 residues. CDR3 sequence reads: CASGLVPGGYEQYF. The CDR3 DNA sequence: TGTGCTAGTGGTTTGGTACCGGGAGGCTACGAGCAGTACTTC.

V gene TRBV2 combines with J gene TRBJ1-2; possible D gene TRBD1, 6 bases. This CDR3 spans 14 amino acids. V was trimmed by 7 bases and J by 8 bases, leaving 20 bases between them. Germline CDR1 is SNHLY and CDR2 is FYNNEI. The CDR3 reads CASTSTGTSYGYTF. The CDR3 DNA reads as TGTGCCAGCACCTCGACAGGCACCAGCTACGGCTACACCTTC.

This clone was observed once. The CDR3 nucleotides read TGCAGCGTCCTCCGGGAACTACCGAACACCGGGGAGCTGTTTTTT. Translating it yields CSVLRELPNTGELFF. The chain carries TRBV29-1 and TRBJ2-2, with a tentative D call TRBD2 (5 bases). The CDR3 extends over 15 amino acids. The V gene's germline CDR1 is SQVTM and CDR2 ANQGSEA. V was clipped by 6 bases and J by 0 bases, with 14 bases between them.

V usage is TRBV7-9 and J usage is TRBJ1-1, with D unclear. Looked up from germline, CDR1 is SEHNR and CDR2 is FQNEAQ (reference sequence). The germline V and J ends were trimmed by 2 bases and 6 bases, with 1 base remaining between them. This CDR3 has 10 residues. CDR3 DNA sequence: TGTGCCAGCAGCTTATCTGAAGCTTTCTTT. Its protein is CASSLSEAFF.

This chain connects TRBV18 to TRBJ2-2; D possibly corresponds to TRBD1 (5 bases). CDR3 length equals 17 residues. V dropped 2 bases and J dropped 4 bases, with 17 bases sitting between them. Germline CDR1 reads KGHSH; CDR2 reads LQKENI. CDR3 loop: CASSPIDVGRGTGELFF. The CDR3, as DNA: TGTGCCAGCTCACCAATCGACGTGGGTAGGGGCACCGGGGAGCTGTTTTTT.

The rearrangement links TRBV9 to TRBJ2-1; 9 bases map to TRBD1. The length of the CDR3 is 13 residues. The V segment lost 2 bases and the J segment 7 bases; nucleotides outside the gene matches: 1. Germline V CDR1 and CDR2: SGDLS, YYNGEE. In nucleotides, the CDR3 is TGTGCCAGCAGCGTCGGGACAGGGAATGAGCAGTTCTTC. As protein: CASSVGTGNEQFF.

The chain employs TRBV15 and TRBJ1-1, with no clear D. The CDR3 has 14 residues. Per germline, CDR1 LNHNV and CDR2 YYDKDF (reference sequence). The ends were cut back, 1 base at V and 3 bases at J, with 9 bases in the middle. The CDR3, as DNA: TGTGCCACCAGCAGAGCCCCTCCGGACACTGAAGCTTTCTTT. Translation gives CATSRAPPDTEAFF.

The rearrangement joins TRBV5-4 to TRBJ2-7; the D gene is possibly TRBD1 (6 bases). Trimming took off 4 bases at V and 6 bases at J, with 17 bases between the two ends. In germline, CDR1 is SGHNT, CDR2 YYREEE (reference sequence). This CDR3 has 14 residues. In DNA, the CDR3 is TGTGCCAGCAGCCCAGGGGTAGCTGCGGGCGAGCAGTACTTC. It yields the protein CASSPGVAAGEQYF.

The rearrangement uses TRBV10-1 and TRBJ1-3, with D perhaps matching TRBD1 (6 bases). V was cut by 3 bases and J by 1 base, with 16 bases left in between. Germline V gene lookup returns CDR1 WNHNN and CDR2 SYGVQD (reference sequence). The CDR3 runs 17 residues. The CDR3 loop reads CASSDSPPGASGNTIYF. The CDR3 bases are TGCGCCAGCAGTGATTCCCCCCCAGGGGCATCTGGAAACACCATATATTTT.

J is TRBJ1-5 and V is TRBV10-3; tentatively, D is TRBD1 (5 bases). CDR1 ENHRY and CDR2 SYGVKD come from the germline V gene. This CDR3 has 13 residues. Trimming removed 11 bases from V and 3 bases from J, with 14 bases in between. The CDR3 protein is CASGGGDNQPQHF. CDR3 DNA: TGTGCCTCGGGCGGAGGGGACAATCAGCCCCAGCATTTT.

A word on this clone: At one of its ends the junction is not consistent with the germline gene, which may arise from a read error. V gene TRBV6-5 combines with J gene TRBJ2-3; D possibly corresponds to TRBD2 (6 bases). Germline-derived CDR1 and CDR2 are MNHEY and SVGAGI. The CDR3 runs to 13 residues. The DNA of the CDR3 is TGTGCCAGCAGCCCCTCTTTGTGGGGGGTCCGGGATTTT. Its translation is CASSPSLWGVRDF.

The chain joins TRBV27 to TRBJ2-7, with 10 bases identical to TRBD1. Looked up from germline, CDR1 is MNHEY and CDR2 is SMNVEV (reference sequence). V lost 5 bases, J lost 1 base, and 8 bases stayed unmatched. CDR3 length: 16 residues. The CDR3 region has the DNA TGTGCCAGCAGTCCTTACCCGGGACAGGGGTCCTACGAGCAGTACTTC. Translation: CASSPYPGQGSYEQYF.

This chain connects TRBV12-5 to TRBJ2-6, with TRBD1 as a possible D gene (5 bases). CDR1 and CDR2 from the germline V gene are LGHNT and FRNRAP. V shed 10 bases and J shed 4 bases, with 11 bases lying between them. The CDR3 has 13 amino acids. CDR3 nucleotides: TGTGCTACCCAGGGTAACGGGGCCAACGTCCTGACTTTC. Encoded protein: CATQGNGANVLTF.

This clone was observed a handful of times. The chain couples TRBV2 to TRBJ2-3; no clear D gene. Looked up from germline, CDR1 is SNHLY and CDR2 is FYNNEI. CDR3 length: 15 amino acids. Trimming left V 2 bases short and J 2 bases short, with 11 bases between. CDR3 in amino acids: CASSELKGNTDTQYF. DNA for the CDR3: TGTGCCAGCAGTGAATTGAAAGGGAACACAGATACGCAGTATTTT.

The rearrangement links TRBV25-1 to TRBJ1-2; the match to TRBD1 covers 9 bases. CDR3 length: 15 residues. After removal of 5 bases from V and 2 bases from J, the junction contained 6 bases not matched to a gene. Germline CDR1 is MGHDK and CDR2 is SYGVNS. The CDR3 coding sequence is TGTGCCAGCAGTCCTCCCGGGACAGGGAACTATGGCTACACCTTC. Translation gives CASSPPGTGNYGYTF.

This chain connects TRBV19 to TRBJ1-2; D uncertain. From germline, CDR1 is LNHDA and CDR2 SQIVND (reference sequence). The CDR3 totals 13 residues. Trimming took off 2 bases at V and 7 bases at J, with 11 bases between the two ends. CDR3: CASSIPGRGGYTF. The CDR3 DNA follows: TGTGCCAGTAGTATACCGGGGAGAGGTGGCTACACCTTC.

This clone was counted only a few times. This sequence joins TRBV5-6 and TRBJ1-1; no firm D call. The V gene lost 4 bases and the J gene lost 3 bases, with 10 bases spanning the gap. CDR1 and CDR2 from the germline V gene are SGHDT and YYEEEE. The length of the CDR3 is 13 residues. CDR3 residues: CASSRPLDTEAFF. DNA for the CDR3: TGTGCCAGCAGCCGACCTTTGGACACTGAAGCTTTCTTT.

The CDR3 coding sequence is TGTGCCAGCAGGGATTACAGGGGGAAGACTGAAGCTTTCTTT. Translated, it gives CASRDYRGKTEAFF. The rearrangement links TRBV11-2 to TRBJ1-1, with 8 nucleotides matching TRBD1. Germline values: CDR1 SGHAT, CDR2 FQNNGV. The CDR3 runs 14 residues. J gave up 5 bases and V 6 bases, and 8 bases lay outside the gene matches.

The chain links TRBV14 to TRBJ1-1, with D possibly matching TRBD1 (5 bases). In germline, CDR1 is SGHDN, CDR2 FVKESK. This CDR3 is built from 14 residues. The V and J ends lost 1 base and 4 bases respectively, with 10 bases between them. The CDR3 sequence is CASSQAGGGTEAFF. The CDR3 DNA follows: TGTGCCAGCAGCCAAGCGGGGGGGGGCACTGAAGCTTTCTTT.

The gene calls are TRBV4-1 and TRBJ2-5; 12 bases align to TRBD2. CDR1 MGHRA and CDR2 YSYEKL come from the germline V gene. The length of the CDR3 is 16 residues. The ends lost 2 bases at V and 5 bases at J; junction bases unmatched: 6. The CDR3 bases are TGCGCCAGCAGCCAATCCGGGACTAGCGGGCTTGAGACCCAGTACTTC. It translates to CASSQSGTSGLETQYF.

The genes are TRBV6-5 and TRBJ1-1, with D possibly matching TRBD1 (5 bases). This CDR3 region has 12 residues. Trimming stripped 7 bases from V and 6 bases from J, with 12 bases between. CDR1 is MNHEY, CDR2 SVGAGI, per germline. CDR3 DNA: TGTGCCAGCACAGGGCGGAGCTCTGAAGCTTTCTTT. Residues: CASTGRSSEAFF.

This sequence joins TRBV29-1 and TRBJ2-3; unclear D gene. The CDR3 totals 14 residues. The V gene lost 5 bases and the J gene lost 2 bases, with 14 bases spanning the gap. CDR1 SQVTM and CDR2 ANQGSEA come from the germline V gene. In DNA form, the CDR3 reads TGCAGCGTTCAAATTATTTCCCTCACAGATACGCAGTATTTT. It codes for CSVQIISLTDTQYF.

The chain is built from TRBV6-1 and TRBJ2-3; 7 nucleotides align to TRBD2. Germline loops: CDR1 MNHNS, CDR2 SASEGT. The V and J ends lost 2 bases and 3 bases, in that order; junction bases with no gene match: 14. This CDR3 has 18 residues. The CDR3 nucleotides are TGTGCCAGCAGTGAAATAGAGGGACTATCGGGAGTAACAGATACGCAGTATTTT. This gives the protein CASSEIEGLSGVTDTQYF.

V usage is TRBV4-1 and J usage is TRBJ2-7, with 9 bases identical to TRBD2. The CDR3 has 17 amino acids. V trimming: 0 bases; J trimming: 7 bases; junction bases outside the gene matches: 13. Germline-derived CDR1 and CDR2 are MGHRA and YSYEKL. CDR3 nucleotides: TGCGCCAGCAGCCAAGAACTGCCCTTAGGACTAGCGAGGGAGCAGTACTTC. Its protein is CASSQELPLGLAREQYF.

The chain recombines TRBV7-9 with TRBJ2-5; no firm D call. V dropped 3 bases and J dropped 5 bases, with 13 bases sitting between them. Germline-derived CDR1 and CDR2 are SEHNR and FQNEAQ (reference sequence). The CDR3 has 14 amino acids. CDR3 sequence (DNA): TGTGCCAGCAGCTTCGAAGGGCTCTCGGAGACCCAGTACTTC. This translates into CASSFEGLSETQYF.